These T cell receptor beta chains were read from a single sample in a study of identical twins. TCRdb recomputed calls from the 5' RACE reads with MiXCR, one row per CDR3 protein. Of 500,000 or so distinct CDR3 sequences listed, 22% are singletons. The sample was also linked to a second study, of T cells expressing NK-cell markers.

The sample comprised CD4+ T cells sorted from blood. These TCRs come from a young woman in good health. CDR3s include the opening cysteine and the closing phenylalanine or tryptophan. A D gene is named only where the DNA matches it firmly. Clone size appears in some rows only: once, few, many, or a class for an expanded clone.

abundance	v_gene	d_gene	j_gene	CDR3aa	CDR3nt
few	TRBV29-1	.	TRBJ2-7	CSVLDPASYEQYF	TGCAGCGTCCTGGACCCTGCCTCCTACGAGCAGTACTTC
few	TRBV7-9	TRBD2	TRBJ2-3	CASSFLAGGLDTQYF	TGTGCCAGCAGCTTCCTAGCGGGGGGGCTTGATACGCAGTATTTT
.	TRBV4-1	.	TRBJ2-5	CASSQAGIETQYF	TGCGCCAGCAGCCAAGCGGGGATAGAGACCCAGTACTTC
few	TRBV6-4	.	TRBJ1-5	CASSQELGNQPQHF	TGTGCCAGCAGTCAAGAGCTGGGCAATCAGCCCCAGCATTTT
.	TRBV9	.	TRBJ2-1	CASKLDLNGNNEHFF	TGTGCCAGCAAATTGGATTTGAACGGGAACAATGAGCATTTCTTC
few	TRBV5-1	TRBD1	TRBJ2-2	CASSLMGQGGGGELFF	TGCGCCAGCAGCTTGATGGGACAGGGAGGTGGCGGGGAGCTGTTTTTT
.	TRBV6-1	.	TRBJ2-5	CASSGGHHQETQYF	TGTGCCAGCAGTGGGGGACACCACCAAGAGACCCAGTACTTC
.	TRBV29-1	.	TRBJ2-1	CSVEKGHRYNEQFF	TGCAGCGTTGAAAAGGGACATCGGTACAATGAGCAGTTCTTC
.	TRBV6-5	.	TRBJ2-2	CASSYSMRWELFF	TGTGCCAGCAGTTACTCGATGCGTTGGGAGCTGTTTTTT
.	TRBV6-5	.	TRBJ1-1	CASSYDNRPMNTEAFF	TGTGCCAGCAGTTACGATAACAGGCCCATGAACACTGAAGCTTTCTTT
many	TRBV12-3/TRBV12-4	.	TRBJ2-7	CASSRGGHPYEQYF	TGTGCCAGCAGCCGAGGGGGACATCCCTACGAGCAGTACTTC
.	TRBV25-1	TRBD1	TRBJ1-1	CASSEVDRGTEAFF	TGTGCCAGCAGTGAAGTGGACAGGGGAACTGAAGCTTTCTTT
many	TRBV10-3	.	TRBJ2-7	CAISVALASEQYF	TGTGCCATCAGTGTTGCGTTAGCCTCAGAGCAGTACTTC
.	TRBV12-3/TRBV12-4	.	TRBJ2-5	CASSGGLRETQYF	TGTGCCAGCAGTGGGGGCCTACGGGAGACCCAGTACTTC
.	TRBV7-9	TRBD1	TRBJ1-1	CASSLAWDRGVNTEAFF	TGTGCCAGCAGCTTAGCTTGGGACAGGGGAGTGAACACTGAAGCTTTCTTT
.	TRBV6-2/TRBV6-3	TRBD2	TRBJ2-5	CASSYSGTKETQYF	TGTGCCAGCAGTTACTCCGGGACTAAGGAGACCCAGTACTTC
few	TRBV12-3/TRBV12-4	.	TRBJ2-7	CASRNLGEQYF	TGTGCCAGCAGAAACCTCGGGGAGCAGTACTTC
few	TRBV5-4	.	TRBJ2-5	CASSPAGDLQETQYF	TGTGCCAGCAGCCCGGCAGGGGACCTCCAAGAGACCCAGTACTTC
.	TRBV6-2/TRBV6-3	.	TRBJ2-1	CASSNRRDKEKQFF	TGTGCCAGCTCAAATAGGCGGGACAAGGAGAAGCAGTTCTTC
.	TRBV20-1	.	TRBJ2-1	CSARDPRSTSYNEQFF	TGCAGTGCTAGAGATCCCCGCTCCACCTCCTACAATGAGCAGTTCTTC
.	TRBV5-8	.	TRBJ1-5	CASLTDRNQPQHF	TGTGCCAGCCTGACGGACCGCAATCAGCCCCAGCATTTT
few	TRBV20-1	.	TRBJ1-6	CSARQGPQNSPLHF	TGCAGTGCTAGACAGGGGCCCCAAAATTCACCCCTCCACTTT
.	TRBV6-2/TRBV6-3	.	TRBJ2-2	CASTGQEGITGELFF	TGTGCCAGCACCGGACAGGAGGGGATCACCGGGGAGCTGTTTTTT
few	TRBV7-9	.	TRBJ2-7	CASSFSQIYEQYF	TGTGCCAGCAGCTTTTCCCAGATTTACGAGCAGTACTTC
few	TRBV7-2	TRBD1	TRBJ1-4	CASSEARGAEKLFF	TGTGCCAGCAGCGAAGCCAGGGGGGCTGAAAAACTGTTTTTT
.	TRBV12-1	.	TRBJ2-5	CASSVQYQETQYF	TGTGCCAGCAGCGTCCAGTACCAAGAGACCCAGTACTTC
.	TRBV30	.	TRBJ1-1	CAWSRRQAHPTNTEAFF	TGTGCCTGGAGTAGGAGGCAGGCTCATCCCACGAACACTGAAGCTTTCTTT
once	TRBV12-3/TRBV12-4	.	TRBJ1-4	CASSPGRRNEKLFF	TGTGCCAGCAGCCCGGGACGGAGGAATGAAAAACTGTTTTTT